The T cell receptor (beta chain) under discussion was sequenced for a study of T cell responses to AZD1222 COVID-19 vaccine. Study-level points and caveats: Sampling that yielded the repertoires occurred only after the peak T cell response. White British people made up most donors, females outnumbered males, and clonal diversity was possibly underestimated. Only five to seven AZD1222 recipients were seropositive at baseline. Epitopes outside B.1.351 and B.1.1.7 mutated regions reportedly drew nearly half of spike TCRs.

Using immunoSEQ multiplex PCR, the repertoire was profiled, and TCRdb retains in-frame clones only, with some absent. The data contain 85,000 to 100,000 clones, approximately 78% of them singletons. Notes on this clone: Antigen specificity is unknown.

Germline CDR1 is MNHEY and CDR2 is SVGAGI. The CDR3 sequence is 15 residues long. V was pared by 2 bases and J by 6 bases, with 16 bases between. The material sequenced was peripheral blood, taken on day 0 of AZD1222 vaccination. This TCR came from an adult in good health. V gene TRBV6-5 combines with J gene TRBJ1-1, with D possibly matching TRBD1 (5 bases). In nucleotides, the CDR3 is TGTGCCAGCAGTTACCAGTGGACCCAAGGGGCTGAAGCTTTCTTT. This sequence encodes CASSYQWTQGAEAFF.